The TCR beta chain described here comes from a study of blood T cells in healthy people across ages. Comments on this clonotype: Its specificity is unknown.

Study-wide results and caveats: Observed TCR beta diversity per million T cells went down as age went up. This fall followed a roughly linear course with age.

Primed by a sample-barcoded 5' primer and a J-beta primer mix, a second PCR proceeded for 7 to 11 cycles. Researchers report that a template-switch adaptor with 12 random nucleotides tagged each cDNA molecule. Per sample, CDR3-containing paired-end reads numbered at least 2.5 million. TCRdb re-called the 5' RACE reads with MiXCR, one entry per CDR3 protein. The sample has 1.5 million to 2 million distinct CDR3 sequences; roughly 49% are singletons. The CDR3 loop spans 15 amino acids. V was clipped by 3 bases and J by 3 bases, with 14 bases between them. The gene calls are TRBV12-3 or TRBV12-4 and TRBJ2-5; the D gene could be TRBD1 or TRBD2 (6 bases each). The receptor comes from a woman aged 40 to 55 in good health. The sequencing sample was made of blood. DNA of the CDR3: TGTGCCAGCAGTTTTGGGGGGCTACCTGAAGAGACCCAGTACTTC. Translation: CASSFGGLPEETQYF.